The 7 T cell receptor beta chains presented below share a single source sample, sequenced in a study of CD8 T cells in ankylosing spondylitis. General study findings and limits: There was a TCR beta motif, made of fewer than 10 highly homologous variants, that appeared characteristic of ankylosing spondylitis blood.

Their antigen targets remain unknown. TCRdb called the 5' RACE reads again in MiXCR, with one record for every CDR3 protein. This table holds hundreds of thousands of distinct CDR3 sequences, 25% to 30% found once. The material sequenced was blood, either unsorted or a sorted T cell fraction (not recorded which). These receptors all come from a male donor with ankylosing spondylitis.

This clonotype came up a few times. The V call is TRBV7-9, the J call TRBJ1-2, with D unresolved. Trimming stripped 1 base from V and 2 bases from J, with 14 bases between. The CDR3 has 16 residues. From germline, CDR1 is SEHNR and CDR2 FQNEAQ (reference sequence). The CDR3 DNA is TGTGCCAGCAGCTTAGATGGCACACCGGCAAACTATGGCTACACCTTC. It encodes CASSLDGTPANYGYTF.

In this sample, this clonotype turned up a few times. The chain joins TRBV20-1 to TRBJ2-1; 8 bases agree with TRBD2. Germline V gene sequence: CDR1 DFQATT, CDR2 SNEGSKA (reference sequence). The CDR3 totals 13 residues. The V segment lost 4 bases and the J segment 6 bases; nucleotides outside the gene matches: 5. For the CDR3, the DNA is TGCAGTGCTATACTAGCGGTTTTCAATGAGCAGTTCTTC. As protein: CSAILAVFNEQFF.

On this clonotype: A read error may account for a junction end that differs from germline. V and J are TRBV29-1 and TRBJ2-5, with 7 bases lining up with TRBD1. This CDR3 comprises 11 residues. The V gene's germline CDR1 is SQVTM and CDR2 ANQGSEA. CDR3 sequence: CSVRQGEAQYF. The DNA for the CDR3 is TGCAGCGTTCGACAGGGAGAGGCCCAGTACTTC.

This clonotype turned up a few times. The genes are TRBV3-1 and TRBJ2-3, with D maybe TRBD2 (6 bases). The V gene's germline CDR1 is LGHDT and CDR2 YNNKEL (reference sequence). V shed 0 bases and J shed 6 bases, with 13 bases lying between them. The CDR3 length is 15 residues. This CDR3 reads CASSQDLYRGDTQYF. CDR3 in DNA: TGTGCCAGCAGCCAAGATCTATACCGGGGGGATACGCAGTATTTT.

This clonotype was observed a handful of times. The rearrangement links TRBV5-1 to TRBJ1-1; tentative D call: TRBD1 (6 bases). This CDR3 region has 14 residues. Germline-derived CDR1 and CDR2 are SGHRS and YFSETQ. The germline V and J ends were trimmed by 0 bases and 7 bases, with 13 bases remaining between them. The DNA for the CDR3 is TGCGCCAGCAGCTTGGCCAGGGGATCTGGTGAAGCTTTCTTT. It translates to CASSLARGSGEAFF.

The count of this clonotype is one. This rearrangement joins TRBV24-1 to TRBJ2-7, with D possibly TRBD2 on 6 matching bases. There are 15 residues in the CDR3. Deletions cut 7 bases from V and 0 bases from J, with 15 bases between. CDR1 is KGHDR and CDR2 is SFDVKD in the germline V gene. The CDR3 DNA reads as TGTGCCACCAGGGAGGACTACCCTATCTCCTACGAGCAGTACGTC. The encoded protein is CATREDYPISYEQYV.

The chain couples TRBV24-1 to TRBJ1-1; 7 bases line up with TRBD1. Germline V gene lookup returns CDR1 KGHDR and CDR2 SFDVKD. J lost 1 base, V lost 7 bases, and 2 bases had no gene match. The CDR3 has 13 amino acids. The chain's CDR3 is CATSRTGNTEAFF. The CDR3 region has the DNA TGTGCCACCAGCCGGACAGGGAACACTGAAGCTTTCTTT.